A selection of T cell receptor beta chains follows, all from one sample in a study of shared clonotypes between healthy human individuals. Repertoires were generated with immunoSEQ multiplex PCR, while TCRdb's copy carries only in-frame clones and drops some. The sample yields about 680,000 clones, roughly nine tenths seen once. What was sequenced was naive CD8+ T cells sorted from blood. These receptors originate from a man in his thirties or forties in good health. The CDR3 runs from the conserved cysteine through the conserved F or W. D genes are given only for firm matches. For some rows the clone size is stated as once, few or many, or as a class when expanded; others skip it.

>15|TRBJ2-7|TRBV4-1|-|-
TGCGCCAGCAGCCAAGTAAAACAGTCCTCCTACGAGCAGTACTTC
CASSQVKQSSYEQYF
>13|TRBJ2-3|TRBV9|once|-
TGTGCCAGCAGCCCGGCTAGCACAGATACGCAGTATTTT
CASSPASTDTQYF
>13|TRBJ2-7|TRBV7-2|-|-
TGTGCCAGCAGCAAGATGAGACTAGACGAGCAGTACTTC
CASSKMRLDEQYF
>16|TRBJ2-7|TRBV5-1|once|TRBD2
TGCGCCAGCAGCCGACGGGGACTAGCGGAAAACTACGAGCAGTACTTC
CASSRRGLAENYEQYF
>14|TRBJ2-1|TRBV6-6|-|TRBD1
TGTGCCAGCAGTTACTTGACAGGGGTCGATGAGCAGTTCTTC
CASSYLTGVDEQFF
>12|TRBJ1-5|TRBV19|few|-
TGTGCCAGTAGTATAGCGCATCAGCCCCAGCATTTT
CASSIAHQPQHF
>18|TRBJ2-1|TRBV27|-|TRBD2
TGTGCCAGCAGTTCACTATTACTAGCGGGAGATAACTACAATGAGCAGTTCTTC
CASSSLLLAGDNYNEQFF
>14|TRBJ2-1|TRBV6-5|-|-
TGTGCCAGCAGCCAATACGGCGGGCAGGCTGAGCAGTTCTTC
CASSQYGGQAEQFF
>14|TRBJ1-2|TRBV19|-|-
TGTGCCAGTCACAACGGAATCGCTAACTATGGCTACACCTTC
CASHNGIANYGYTF
>12|TRBJ2-7|TRBV11-2|-|-
TGTGCCAGCAGCTTCTCAACCCACGAGCAGTACTTC
CASSFSTHEQYF
>16|TRBJ2-1|TRBV27|-|TRBD2
TGTGCCAGCAGTTTATCCGATGGACTAGCCTACAATGAGCAGTTCTTC
CASSLSDGLAYNEQFF
>18|TRBJ2-7|TRBV6-1|-|TRBD2
TGTGCCAGCAGTGAAGCCGGCCTACTAGCGCTCAACTCCTACGAGCAGTACTTC
CASSEAGLLALNSYEQYF
>16|TRBJ1-3|TRBV6-5|-|-
TGTGCCAGCAGTTTATGGGACCCAAGCTCTGGAAACACCATATATTTT
CASSLWDPSSGNTIYF
>15|TRBJ1-5|TRBV6-1|-|-
TGTGCCAGCAGTGAAGGAAGGGGGGATGGTCAGCCCCAGCATTTT
CASSEGRGDGQPQHF
>15|TRBJ2-7|TRBV28|-|TRBD1
TGTGCCAGCAGTTTCGTCACAGGGGGAGGCTACGAGCAGTACTTC
CASSFVTGGGYEQYF
>16|TRBJ2-1|TRBV27|-|TRBD2
TGTGCCAGCAGTTTATTGGGGACTAGCGGGGGAAATGAGCAGTTCTTC
CASSLLGTSGGNEQFF
>15|TRBJ2-3|TRBV5-6|-|-
TGTGCCAGCAGCTTGGTCGGGCTAAGCACAGATACGCAGTATTTT
CASSLVGLSTDTQYF
>17|TRBJ2-1|TRBV7-6|-|TRBD2
TGTGCCAGCAGCCTGAGACTAGCGGGAGGGTCCTACAATGAGCAGTTCTTC
CASSLRLAGGSYNEQFF
>14|TRBJ2-7|TRBV27|-|TRBD1
TGTGCCAGCAGTTTTCCGGGACAGGGCTACGAGCAGTACTTC
CASSFPGQGYEQYF
>15|TRBJ2-2|TRBV7-9|-|-
TGTGCCAGCAGCTTAGTAGGGCAGATCGTCGGGGAGCTGTTTTTT
CASSLVGQIVGELFF
>12|TRBJ2-5|TRBV7-2|-|-
TGTGCCAGCAGCTTCATCCAAGAGACCCAGTACTTC
CASSFIQETQYF
>13|TRBJ1-2|TRBV29-1|once|-
TGCAGCGTTTGGGCAGGTGAGGACTATGGCTACACCTTC
CSVWAGEDYGYTF
>12|TRBJ1-2|TRBV2|-|-
TGTGCCAGCACTGGCACAGGTCTTGGCTACACCTTC
CASTGTGLGYTF
>15|TRBJ1-1|TRBV18|once|-
TGTGCCAGCTCACCACCATTTACAGGGTACACTGAAGCTTTCTTT
CASSPPFTGYTEAFF
>14|TRBJ1-1|TRBV14|-|-
TGTGCCAGCAGCCAGGAAATTATGAACACTGAAGCTTTCTTT
CASSQEIMNTEAFF
>14|TRBJ1-5|TRBV7-9|-|TRBD1
TGTGCCAGCAGCAAGGGGGCAGGGGACCAGCCCCAGCATTTT
CASSKGAGDQPQHF
>13|TRBJ2-3|TRBV11-3|-|TRBD1
TGTGCCAGCAGCTCAGGGGGAACAGATACGCAGTATTTT
CASSSGGTDTQYF
>12|TRBJ2-7|TRBV2|-|TRBD2
TGTGCCAGCGGGGGACTAATCTACGAGCAGTACTTC
CASGGLIYEQYF
>15|TRBJ2-2|TRBV11-2|-|TRBD2
TGTGCCAGCAGCTTAGGTGTAGCGGGCACCGGGGAGCTGTTTTTT
CASSLGVAGTGELFF
>15|TRBJ2-1|TRBV7-9|-|TRBD2
TGTGCCAGCAGCTTAGCGGGAGGGCCCCATCGTGAGCAGTTCTTC
CASSLAGGPHREQFF
>13|TRBJ2-2|TRBV29-1|once|-
TGCAGCGCCGTCTACTACTCCACCGGGGAGCTGTTTTTT
CSAVYYSTGELFF
>11|TRBJ2-5|TRBV9|-|-
TGTGCCAGCAGCGGAGGGGAGACCCAGTACTTC
CASSGGETQYF
>17|TRBJ2-7|TRBV4-2|-|TRBD1
TGTGCCAGCAGCTTGGTTCCCCCGGGACAGGTGGCCGCCGAGCAGTACTTC
CASSLVPPGQVAAEQYF
>14|TRBJ2-7|TRBV4-1|-|-
TGCGCCAGCAGCCCGCGGGAATTCTCCTACGAGCAGTACTTC
CASSPREFSYEQYF
>16|TRBJ1-2|TRBV4-3|-|TRBD1
TGCGCCAGCAGCCAAGATAGGACCGGGGACAGGGGTGGCTACACCTTC
CASSQDRTGDRGGYTF
>14|TRBJ1-1|TRBV7-9|-|-
TGTGCCAGCAGCTTCAGGGGCTTGGACACTGAAGCTTTCTTT
CASSFRGLDTEAFF
>16|TRBJ2-2|TRBV28|-|-
TGTGCCAGCAGTTCCCCTCCTGGCAGGGGCTACGGGGAGCTGTTTTTT
CASSSPPGRGYGELFF
>16|TRBJ2-1|TRBV7-8|-|-
TGTGCCAGCAGCTTAGGGGGTGGGACGTCCTACAATGAGCAGTTCTTC
CASSLGGGTSYNEQFF